Described below is a single T cell receptor (beta chain) sequence and its context. Distinct nucleotide sequences in the sample also encode this CDR3. The sample is drawn from a study of blood T cell repertoires in COVID-19. As for the study in general: PBMCs, B-cell-depleted T cells, or T cells provided the cDNA or gDNA that made up the material.

Per the germline V gene, CDR1 is SEHNR and CDR2 is FQNEAQ (reference sequence). Trimming took off 3 bases at V and 1 base at J, with 8 bases between the two ends. There are 14 residues in the CDR3. Per the authors' pipeline: From reference gene primer amplification, estimates of nucleated cell counts were derived. The repertoire was sequenced with immunoSEQ multiplex PCR; TCRdb's copy has only in-frame clones and lacks some. V and J calls and clone size are copied from that table; D and trimming were computed from the DNA. This sample has 30,000 to 35,000 clones, with more than 85% found just once. This chain connects TRBV7-9 to TRBJ2-3; D not resolved. The origin of this receptor is a human donor in a cohort sampled during active COVID-19. The material sequenced was peripheral blood. This chain's CDR3 is CASSFQGGTDTQYF. CDR3 bases: TGTGCCAGCAGCTTTCAAGGAGGCACAGATACGCAGTATTTT.